These 9 T cell receptor beta chains came from one sample sequenced in a study of blood T cell repertoires in COVID-19. This table comes from immunoSEQ multiplex PCR, and its TCRdb copy is limited to in-frame clones, with some not included. The table includes under 300,000 clones, about 86% detected once. The specimen was peripheral blood. The receptors originated from a man aged 55 to 70 with acute or convalescent COVID-19.

CDR3 loop: CAISAYTGELFF. CDR3 nucleotide sequence: TGTGCCATCAGTGCCTACACCGGGGAGCTGTTTTTT. This chain uses TRBV10-3 with TRBJ2-2; D ambiguous. The CDR3 length is 12 residues. V was clipped by 4 bases and J by 3 bases, with 3 bases between them. Germline lookup yields CDR1 ENHRY and CDR2 SYGVKD.

The V and J genes are TRBV10-3 and TRBJ1-6; 10 positions agree with TRBD1. CDR1 is ENHRY and CDR2 is SYGVKD in the germline V gene. The V segment lost 10 bases and the J segment 6 bases; nucleotides outside the gene matches: 9. This CDR3 has 15 residues. Here the CDR3 reads CATENGDRGNSPLHF. DNA for the CDR3: TGTGCCACCGAAAACGGGGACAGGGGTAATTCACCCCTCCACTTT.

This clone was counted a few times. V gene TRBV7-8 combines with J gene TRBJ1-5; D gene ambiguous. V lost 5 bases and J lost 9, with 11 bases in between. CDR1 SGHVS and CDR2 FQNEAQ come from the germline V gene. CDR3 length: 12 residues. The CDR3 DNA reads TGTGCCAGCAGCCACCGTCGGGGGCCCCAGCATTTT. Translating gives CASSHRRGPQHF.

This sequence joins TRBV18 and TRBJ1-1, with 7 bases aligning to TRBD1. CDR3 length: 15 amino acids. The germline gives CDR1 KGHSH, CDR2 LQKENI. The trim removed 1 base at V and 3 bases at J, leaving 5 bases unmatched. The CDR3 region is CASSPQGAADTEAFF. The CDR3 nucleotides read TGTGCCAGCTCACCACAGGGGGCCGCGGACACTGAAGCTTTCTTT.

The V gene is TRBV30, the J gene TRBJ1-5; TRBD1 is a possible D gene (6 bases). CDR1 and CDR2 from the germline V gene are GTSNPN and SVGIG (reference sequence). This CDR3 is 16 amino acids long. V was clipped by 5 bases and J by 1 base, with 18 bases between them. The CDR3 here is CAWDFKSGTSNQPQHF. The CDR3 nucleotides read TGTGCCTGGGACTTCAAATCCGGGACAAGCAATCAGCCCCAGCATTTT.

The chain couples TRBV27 to TRBJ1-4; D uncertain. The CDR3 consists of 16 residues. Germline V gene sequence: CDR1 MNHEY, CDR2 SMNVEV (reference sequence). Trimming cost V 2 bases and J 0 bases, with 10 bases left between them. The CDR3 reads CASSLRRRATNEKLFF. The CDR3 DNA follows: TGTGCCAGCAGTTTAAGGCGGCGTGCAACTAATGAAAAACTGTTTTTT.

The rearrangement joins TRBV9 to TRBJ2-1, with D possibly matching TRBD1 (6 bases). CDR3 length: 15 residues. CDR1 and CDR2 (germline): SGDLS, YYNGEE. V lost 4 bases to trimming and J lost 0 bases, with 11 bases between them. The CDR3 loop is CASSPRTASYNEQFF. DNA for the CDR3: TGTGCCAGCAGCCCCAGGACAGCCTCCTACAATGAGCAGTTCTTC.

V usage is TRBV20-1 and J usage is TRBJ2-7, with D unclear. The CDR3 is 10 amino acids. Per the germline V gene, CDR1 is DFQATT and CDR2 is SNEGSKA (reference sequence). V lost 6 bases and J 3 bases, leaving 6 bases between the germline ends. For the CDR3, the DNA is TGCAGTGCGGCCAACTACGAGCAGTACTTC. Encoded protein: CSAANYEQYF.

The chain is built from TRBV18 and TRBJ1-2; D is uncertain. Per the germline V gene, CDR1 is KGHSH and CDR2 is LQKENI. V gave up 0 bases and J gave up 4 bases, with 6 bases separating them. The CDR3 consists of 13 residues. The CDR3 is CASSPPGGYGYTF. CDR3 sequence (DNA): TGTGCCAGCTCACCACCGGGAGGCTATGGCTACACCTTC.